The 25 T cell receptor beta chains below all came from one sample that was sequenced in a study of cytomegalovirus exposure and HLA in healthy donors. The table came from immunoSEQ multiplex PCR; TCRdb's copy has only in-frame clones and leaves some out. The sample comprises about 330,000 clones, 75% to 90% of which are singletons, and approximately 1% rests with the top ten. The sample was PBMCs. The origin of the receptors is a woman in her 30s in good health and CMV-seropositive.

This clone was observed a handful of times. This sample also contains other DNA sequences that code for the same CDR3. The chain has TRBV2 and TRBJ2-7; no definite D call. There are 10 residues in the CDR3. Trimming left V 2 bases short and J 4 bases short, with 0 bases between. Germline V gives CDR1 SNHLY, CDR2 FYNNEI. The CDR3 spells CASSEYEQYF. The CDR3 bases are TGTGCCAGCAGTGAATACGAGCAGTACTTC. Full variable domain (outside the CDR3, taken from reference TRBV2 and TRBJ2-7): EPEVTQTPSHQVTQMGQEVILRCVPISNHLYFYWYRQILGQKVEFLVSFYNNEISEKSEIFDDQFSVERPDGSNFTLKIRSTKLEDSAMYFCASSEYEQYFGPGTRLTVT.

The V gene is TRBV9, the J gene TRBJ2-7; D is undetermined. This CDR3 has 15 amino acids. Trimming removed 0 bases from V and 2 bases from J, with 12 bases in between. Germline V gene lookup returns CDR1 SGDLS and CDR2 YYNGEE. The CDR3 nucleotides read TGTGCCAGCAGCGTAGGGTCAGAGACCGCCTACGAGCAGTACTTC. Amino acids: CASSVGSETAYEQYF.

The CDR3 is CASSRRTGETYEQYF. In DNA form, the CDR3 reads TGCGCCAGCAGCCGACGGACAGGGGAAACCTACGAGCAGTACTTC. The chain recombines TRBV4-3 with TRBJ2-7, with 9 positions matching TRBD1. The CDR3 is 15 residues long. CDR1 and CDR2 (germline): LGHNA, YSLEER. Trimming cost V 4 bases and J 2 bases; bases outside gene matches: 6.

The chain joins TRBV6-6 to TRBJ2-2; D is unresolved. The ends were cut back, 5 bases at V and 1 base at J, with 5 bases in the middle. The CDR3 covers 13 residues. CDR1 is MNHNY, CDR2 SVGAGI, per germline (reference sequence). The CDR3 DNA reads TGTGCCAGCAGTGCCGGGAACACCGGGGAGCTGTTTTTT. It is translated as CASSAGNTGELFF.

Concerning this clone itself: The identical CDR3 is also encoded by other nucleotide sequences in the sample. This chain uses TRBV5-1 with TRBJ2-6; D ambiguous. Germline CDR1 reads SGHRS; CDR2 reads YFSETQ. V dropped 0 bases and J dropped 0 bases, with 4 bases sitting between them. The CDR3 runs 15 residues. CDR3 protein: CASSLGGSGANVLTF. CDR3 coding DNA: TGCGCCAGCAGCTTGGGTGGCTCTGGGGCCAACGTCCTGACTTTC.

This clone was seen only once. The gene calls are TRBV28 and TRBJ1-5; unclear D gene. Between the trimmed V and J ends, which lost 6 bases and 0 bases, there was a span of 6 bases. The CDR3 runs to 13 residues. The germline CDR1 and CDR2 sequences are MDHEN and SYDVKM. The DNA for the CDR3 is TGTGCCAGCAGACGGAGTAGCAATCAGCCCCAGCATTTT. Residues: CASRRSSNQPQHF.

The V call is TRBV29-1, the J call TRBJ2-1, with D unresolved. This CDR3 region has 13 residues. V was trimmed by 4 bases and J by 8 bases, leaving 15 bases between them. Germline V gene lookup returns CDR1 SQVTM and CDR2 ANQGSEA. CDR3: CSVGMRPSDEQFF. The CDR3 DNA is TGCAGCGTTGGTATGAGACCAAGCGATGAGCAGTTCTTC.

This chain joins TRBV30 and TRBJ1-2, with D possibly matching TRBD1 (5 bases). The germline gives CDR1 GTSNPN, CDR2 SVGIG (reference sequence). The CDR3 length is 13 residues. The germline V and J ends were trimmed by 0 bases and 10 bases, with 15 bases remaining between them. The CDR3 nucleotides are TGTGCCTGGAGTGTACTCGACAGTGGCTTCTACACCTTC. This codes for CAWSVLDSGFYTF.

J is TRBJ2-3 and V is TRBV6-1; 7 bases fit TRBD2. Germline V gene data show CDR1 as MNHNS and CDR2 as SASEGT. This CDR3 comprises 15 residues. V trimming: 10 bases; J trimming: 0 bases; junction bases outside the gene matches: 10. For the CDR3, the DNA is TGTGCCACGACTCCCTCAGCGGGGAGCACAGATACGCAGTATTTT. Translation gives CATTPSAGSTDTQYF.

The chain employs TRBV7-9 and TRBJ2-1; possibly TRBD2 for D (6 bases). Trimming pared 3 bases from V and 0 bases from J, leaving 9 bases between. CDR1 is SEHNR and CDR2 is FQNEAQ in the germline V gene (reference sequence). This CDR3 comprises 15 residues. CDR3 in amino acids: CASSFSGSSYNEQFF. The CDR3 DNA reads TGTGCCAGCAGCTTTAGCGGAAGCTCCTACAATGAGCAGTTCTTC.

Here the CDR3 DNA reads TGTGCCAGCAGTTTACCCGGAAGCGGCACCTACAATGAGCAGTTCTTC. Amino acids: CASSLPGSGTYNEQFF. The rearrangement uses TRBV28 and TRBJ2-1; a possible D gene is TRBD2 (5 bases). With 2 bases removed from V and 2 bases from J, the gap between germline ends came to 13 bases. Germline V gives CDR1 MDHEN, CDR2 SYDVKM. The CDR3 extends over 16 amino acids.

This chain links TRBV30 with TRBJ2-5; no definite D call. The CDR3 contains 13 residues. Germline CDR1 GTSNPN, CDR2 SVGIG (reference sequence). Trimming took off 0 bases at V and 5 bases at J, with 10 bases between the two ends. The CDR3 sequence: CAWSVRVGETQYF. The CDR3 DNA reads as TGTGCCTGGAGTGTACGGGTTGGGGAGACCCAGTACTTC.

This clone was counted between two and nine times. The CDR3 nucleotides read TGTGCCTGGAGTCCAGAGACAGGCAACTATGGCTACACCTTC. It translates to CAWSPETGNYGYTF. The genes are TRBV30 and TRBJ1-2; possibly TRBD1 for D (6 bases). V lost 2 bases and J lost 2, with 12 bases in between. Germline V gives CDR1 GTSNPN, CDR2 SVGIG (reference sequence). The CDR3 length is 14 residues.

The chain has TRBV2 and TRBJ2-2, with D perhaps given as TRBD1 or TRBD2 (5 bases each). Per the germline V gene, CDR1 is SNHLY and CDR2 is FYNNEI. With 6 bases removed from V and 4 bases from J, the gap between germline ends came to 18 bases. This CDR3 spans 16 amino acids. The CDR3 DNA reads TGTGCCAGCAGGGATACGGGACGATCCTCCACCGGGGAGCTGTTTTTT. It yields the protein CASRDTGRSSTGELFF.

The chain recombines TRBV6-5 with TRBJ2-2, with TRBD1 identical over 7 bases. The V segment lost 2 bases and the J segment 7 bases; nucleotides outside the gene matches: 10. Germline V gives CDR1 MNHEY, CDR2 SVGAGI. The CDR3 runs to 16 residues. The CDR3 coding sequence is TGTGCCAGCAGTTACACCGATGGGAGACAGGGCGGGGAGCTGTTTTTT. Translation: CASSYTDGRQGGELFF.

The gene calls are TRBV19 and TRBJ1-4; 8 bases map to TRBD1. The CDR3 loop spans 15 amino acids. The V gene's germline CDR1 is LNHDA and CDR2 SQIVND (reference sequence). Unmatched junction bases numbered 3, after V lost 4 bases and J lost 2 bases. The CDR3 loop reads CASSTRGRTNEKLFF. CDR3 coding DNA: TGTGCCAGTAGTACCAGGGGGCGGACTAATGAAAAACTGTTTTTT.

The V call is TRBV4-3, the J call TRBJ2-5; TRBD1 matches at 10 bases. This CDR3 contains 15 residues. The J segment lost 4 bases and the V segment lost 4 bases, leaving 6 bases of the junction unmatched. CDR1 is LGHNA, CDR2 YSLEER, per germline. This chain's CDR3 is CASSRDRDRGETQYF. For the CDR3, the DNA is TGCGCCAGCAGCCGCGACCGGGACAGGGGAGAGACCCAGTACTTC.

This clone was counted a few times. The CDR3 loop is CASSFGHGNQPQHF. In DNA form, the CDR3 reads TGTGCCAGCAGTTTCGGTCATGGCAATCAGCCCCAGCATTTT. The chain joins TRBV27 to TRBJ1-5; no firm D call. Germline assignment: CDR1 MNHEY and CDR2 SMNVEV (reference sequence). This CDR3 region has 14 residues. V lost 3 bases, J lost 2 bases, and 8 bases lay in between.

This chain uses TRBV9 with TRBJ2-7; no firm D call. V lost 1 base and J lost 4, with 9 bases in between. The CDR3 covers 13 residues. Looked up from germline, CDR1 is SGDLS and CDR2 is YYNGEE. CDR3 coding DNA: TGTGCCAGCAGCGTACAGGAATCGTACGAGCAGTACTTC. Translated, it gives CASSVQESYEQYF.

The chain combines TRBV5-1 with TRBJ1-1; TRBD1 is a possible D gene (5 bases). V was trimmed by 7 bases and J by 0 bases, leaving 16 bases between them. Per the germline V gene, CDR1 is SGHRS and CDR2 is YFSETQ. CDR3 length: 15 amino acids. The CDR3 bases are TGCGCCAGCTCCCGGGGCCTCCGCATGAACACTGAAGCTTTCTTT. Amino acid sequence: CASSRGLRMNTEAFF.

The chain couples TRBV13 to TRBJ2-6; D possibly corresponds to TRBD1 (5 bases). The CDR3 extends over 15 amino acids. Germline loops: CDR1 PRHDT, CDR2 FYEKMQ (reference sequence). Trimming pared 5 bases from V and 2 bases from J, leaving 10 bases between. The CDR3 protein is CASSRPGTGANVLTF. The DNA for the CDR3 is TGTGCCAGCAGCCGTCCAGGGACTGGGGCCAACGTCCTGACTTTC.

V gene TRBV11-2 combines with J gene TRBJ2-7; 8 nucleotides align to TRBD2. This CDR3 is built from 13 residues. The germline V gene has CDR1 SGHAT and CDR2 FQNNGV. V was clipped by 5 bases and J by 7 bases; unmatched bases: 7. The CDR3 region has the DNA TGTGCCAGCAGCCAGGGGACTAGAGGGGAGCAGTACTTC. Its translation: CASSQGTRGEQYF.

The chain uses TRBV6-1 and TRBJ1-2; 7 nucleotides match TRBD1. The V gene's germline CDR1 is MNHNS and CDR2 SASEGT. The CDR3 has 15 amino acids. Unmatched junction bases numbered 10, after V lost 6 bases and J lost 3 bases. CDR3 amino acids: CASRGTGQNYYGYTF. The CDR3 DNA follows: TGTGCCAGCAGGGGCACGGGACAGAATTACTATGGCTACACCTTC.

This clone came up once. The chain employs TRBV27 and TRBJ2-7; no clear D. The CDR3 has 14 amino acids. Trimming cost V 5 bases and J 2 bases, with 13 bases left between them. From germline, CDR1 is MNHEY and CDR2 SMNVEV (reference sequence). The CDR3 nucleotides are TGTGCCAGCAGTCCAAGCCCGTGGGCCTACGAGCAGTACTTC. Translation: CASSPSPWAYEQYF.

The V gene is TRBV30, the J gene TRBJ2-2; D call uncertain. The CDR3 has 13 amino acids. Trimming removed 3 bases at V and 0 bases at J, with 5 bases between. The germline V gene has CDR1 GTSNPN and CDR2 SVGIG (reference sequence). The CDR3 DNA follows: TGTGCCTGGAGAGCGCCGAACACCGGGGAGCTGTTTTTT. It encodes CAWRAPNTGELFF.